The 27 T cell receptor beta chains given below trace back to one sample, sequenced in a study of T cell responses to AZD1222 COVID-19 vaccine. Using immunoSEQ multiplex PCR, the repertoire was profiled, and TCRdb retains in-frame clones only, with some absent. Of about 100,000 clones in the sample, 88% were seen once. This specimen consisted of peripheral blood, obtained on day 0 of AZD1222 vaccination. The receptors stem from an adult in good health.

This sequence joins TRBV6-1 and TRBJ1-1; no clear D gene. This CDR3 has 15 residues. The V gene lost 2 bases and the J gene lost 2 bases, with 12 bases spanning the gap. Germline assignment: CDR1 MNHNS and CDR2 SASEGT. The CDR3, as DNA: TGTGCCAGCAGTGAACAGAGAGTAGTTAACACTGAAGCTTTCTTT. Residues: CASSEQRVVNTEAFF.

The chain joins TRBV28 to TRBJ2-3, with D possibly TRBD2 on 6 matching bases. CDR1 and CDR2 from the germline V gene are MDHEN and SYDVKM. V was trimmed by 5 bases and J by 4 bases, leaving 19 bases between them. The CDR3 is 16 residues long. The CDR3 sequence is CASSEWREIPPDTQYF. CDR3 bases: TGTGCCAGCAGTGAGTGGAGGGAGATCCCCCCAGATACGCAGTATTTT.

The chain combines TRBV5-8 with TRBJ2-6, with TRBD2 as a possible D gene (6 bases). Trimming pared 3 bases from V and 0 bases from J, leaving 16 bases between. Germline lookup yields CDR1 SGHTS and CDR2 YDEGEE. The CDR3 sequence is 18 residues long. CDR3 DNA sequence: TGTGCCAGCAGCTCCGGATCGGGGGTGTACTCTGGGGCCAACGTCCTGACTTTC. Its translation: CASSSGSGVYSGANVLTF.

The chain recombines TRBV27 with TRBJ2-1, with D maybe TRBD2 (5 bases). Germline loops: CDR1 MNHEY, CDR2 SMNVEV (reference sequence). The CDR3 sequence is 15 residues long. The V end lost 8 bases, the J end lost 2 bases, and 16 bases lay between the germline ends. CDR3 residues: CASPPRGFAYNEQFF. CDR3 in DNA: TGTGCCAGCCCCCCCCGGGGATTCGCCTACAATGAGCAGTTCTTC.

This chain joins TRBV3-1 (or the pseudogene TRBV3-2) and TRBJ2-1; possibly TRBD2 for D (7 bases). There are 16 residues in the CDR3. Trimming took 0 bases from V and 4 from J, leaving 13 bases between them. Looked up from germline, CDR1 is LGHDT and CDR2 is YNNKEL (reference sequence). The CDR3 DNA is TGTGCCAGCAGCCAAGAAGGGGGGGCGATTTACAATGAGCAGTTCTTC. This sequence encodes CASSQEGGAIYNEQFF.

V and J are TRBV7-9 and TRBJ1-3; 7 nucleotides match TRBD1. Trimming took 11 bases from V and 4 from J; bases not matched to a gene: 5. There are 12 residues in the CDR3. The germline V gene has CDR1 SEHNR and CDR2 FQNEAQ (reference sequence). CDR3 amino acids: CAGTGDGNTIYF. Written as DNA, the CDR3 is TGTGCCGGCACAGGGGACGGAAACACCATATATTTT.

This chain joins TRBV24-1 and TRBJ2-3, with no clear D. This CDR3 has 13 residues. Germline CDR1 and CDR2: KGHDR and SFDVKD. V was clipped by 2 bases and J by 4 bases, with 6 bases between them. CDR3 residues: CATSDYSADTQYF. In DNA, the CDR3 is TGTGCCACCAGTGATTACAGTGCAGATACGCAGTATTTT.

This clone was counted only a few times. The rearrangement joins TRBV5-4 to TRBJ1-5; D remains unclear. CDR1 is SGHNT, CDR2 YYREEE, per germline (reference sequence). The CDR3 is 16 amino acids. Trimming removed 5 bases at V and 0 bases at J, with 15 bases between. CDR3 protein: CASSQDGAYSNQPQHF. Written as DNA, the CDR3 is TGTGCCAGCAGTCAAGACGGTGCATATAGCAATCAGCCCCAGCATTTT. Complete variable domain (other parts from reference TRBV5-4 and TRBJ1-5): ETGVTQSPTHLIKTRGQQVTLRCSSQSGHNTVSWYQQALGQGPQFIFQYYREEENGRGNFPPRFSGLQFPNYSSELNVNALELDDSALYLCASSQDGAYSNQPQHFGDGTRLSIL.

The chain employs TRBV3-1 (or the pseudogene TRBV3-2) and TRBJ2-5; maybe TRBD2 (6 bases). Trimming left V 0 bases short and J 1 base short, with 12 bases between. Germline V gene sequence: CDR1 LGHDT, CDR2 YNNKEL (reference sequence). This CDR3 is built from 16 residues. The CDR3 DNA is TGTGCCAGCAGCCAAGATTGGAGGGAGGCCCAAGAGACCCAGTACTTC. It specifies CASSQDWREAQETQYF.

The gene calls are TRBV21-1 and TRBJ2-2; TRBD2, the table's D call, lacks a check against the DNA. TRBV21-1 is described as a pseudogene. CDR3 length equals 15 residues. The CDR3 loop reads CASSYGGSQTGELFF. CDR3 nucleotide sequence: TGTGCCAGCAGCTATGGCGGGAGTCAAACCGGGGAGCTGTTTTTT.

The rearrangement joins TRBV6-5 to TRBJ1-4; D may be TRBD1 (5 bases). Trimming took off 6 bases at V and 8 bases at J, with 16 bases between the two ends. This CDR3 region has 14 residues. Germline loops: CDR1 MNHEY, CDR2 SVGAGI. CDR3 amino acids: CASSPRGFWEKLFF. CDR3 DNA sequence: TGTGCCAGCAGCCCCCGGGGGTTTTGGGAAAAACTGTTTTTT.

The chain has TRBV6-5 and TRBJ2-7; 8 positions match TRBD1. V was pared by 4 bases and J by 6 bases, with 8 bases of the junction left unmatched. Germline assignment: CDR1 MNHEY and CDR2 SVGAGI. The CDR3 loop spans 14 amino acids. The CDR3 sequence: CASSSRKQGVEQYF. CDR3 sequence (DNA): TGTGCCAGCAGTTCGAGGAAACAGGGGGTCGAGCAGTACTTC.

The chain combines TRBV28 with TRBJ1-1; D is perhaps TRBD1 (6 bases). The ends were cut back, 5 bases at V and 1 base at J, with 11 bases in the middle. This CDR3 comprises 14 residues. The germline V gene encodes CDR1 MDHEN and CDR2 SYDVKM. The CDR3 DNA follows: TGTGCCAGCAGTCAGACAGGAGAGAACACTGAAGCTTTCTTT. Translating gives CASSQTGENTEAFF.

CDR3 DNA sequence: TGTGCCTGGAGGGGAGGACTAGCGGGAGCCGCGATGGGATTGGCCGGGGAGCTGTTTTTT. Residues: CAWRGGLAGAAMGLAGELFF. V is TRBV30 and J is TRBJ2-2; the match to TRBD2 covers 13 bases. This CDR3 has 20 amino acids. Germline CDR1 is GTSNPN and CDR2 is SVGIG (reference sequence). V dropped 3 bases and J dropped 6; count of bases not matched to a gene: 19.

The chain uses TRBV6-5 and TRBJ1-2; no clear D. The CDR3 consists of 12 residues. Germline V gene lookup returns CDR1 MNHEY and CDR2 SVGAGI. V lost 3 bases to trimming and J lost 6 bases, with 8 bases between them. The CDR3 DNA sequence: TGTGCCAGCAGTTATAGGAGCCATGGCTACACCTTC. This gives the protein CASSYRSHGYTF.

The chain carries TRBV11-1 and TRBJ2-1, with no clear D. Germline CDR1 and CDR2: SGHAT and FQDESV (reference sequence). Deletions cut 1 base from V and 5 bases from J, with 3 bases between. The CDR3 has 12 amino acids. CDR3 sequence reads: CASSLENNEQFF. Here the CDR3 DNA reads TGTGCCAGCAGCTTAGAGAACAATGAGCAGTTCTTC.

This clone was seen just once. The V call is TRBV28, the J call TRBJ2-7, with TRBD1 identical over 10 bases. This CDR3 has 14 amino acids. V shed 6 bases and J 4 bases; nucleotides not matched to a gene: 6. CDR1 is MDHEN and CDR2 is SYDVKM in the germline V gene. CDR3 nucleotide sequence: TGTGCCAGCAGATTGACAGGGGGCAGATACGAGCAGTACTTC. It codes for CASRLTGGRYEQYF.

The chain recombines TRBV24-1 with TRBJ1-2; D not resolved. The germline V gene has CDR1 KGHDR and CDR2 SFDVKD. CDR3 length: 15 amino acids. Trimming pared 4 bases from V and 8 bases from J, leaving 19 bases between. The CDR3 DNA follows: TGTGCCACCAGTGACCCCGGAGTCTTAGTATCCGGCTACACCTTC. Translating it yields CATSDPGVLVSGYTF.

The V call is TRBV12-3 or TRBV12-4, the J call TRBJ1-2; D perhaps matches TRBD1 (6 bases). Trimming took 4 bases from V and 8 from J, leaving 14 bases between them. This CDR3 contains 13 residues. CDR3: CASSSLDGGGYTF. The CDR3 region has the DNA TGTGCCAGCAGTTCCCTTGACGGGGGCGGCTACACCTTC.

The chain employs TRBV15 and TRBJ2-2, with 7 bases lining up with TRBD1. This CDR3 comprises 16 residues. From germline, CDR1 is LNHNV and CDR2 YYDKDF (reference sequence). With V trimmed by 0 bases and J by 3 bases, 4 bases remained unmatched. The CDR3 region has the DNA TGTGCCACCAGCAGAGATAGGGACAGACACACCGGGGAGCTGTTTTTT. Its translation: CATSRDRDRHTGELFF.

V and J are TRBV19 and TRBJ1-6, with 8 bases lining up with TRBD1. The CDR3 consists of 15 residues. Germline loops: CDR1 LNHDA, CDR2 SQIVND (reference sequence). The V gene end was trimmed by 3 bases and the J gene end by 12 bases; junction bases not matched to a gene: 10. Written as DNA, the CDR3 is TGTGCCAGTAGTATGGCAGGGGGCGGCTTTAGACCCCTCCACTTT. Encoded protein: CASSMAGGGFRPLHF.

This chain connects TRBV11-3 to TRBJ1-6, with a weak D call TRBD1 (6 bases). CDR1 SGHNT and CDR2 YENEEA come from the germline V gene. The V and J ends lost 0 bases and 0 bases respectively, with 12 bases between them. The CDR3 has 18 residues. DNA of the CDR3: TGTGCCAGCAGCTTAGACCGGGACACCGACTCCTATAATTCACCCCTCCACTTT. It codes for CASSLDRDTDSYNSPLHF.

This clone was seen once. The same CDR3 also results from other DNA sequences found in this sample. The gene calls are TRBV9 and TRBJ2-2; D unclear. Germline CDR1 reads SGDLS; CDR2 reads YYNGEE. Trimming pared 2 bases from V and 3 bases from J, leaving 5 bases between. CDR3 size: 13 residues. The CDR3 here is CASSVEDTGELFF. The CDR3 bases are TGTGCCAGCAGCGTCGAGGACACCGGGGAGCTGTTTTTT.

The chain combines TRBV19 with TRBJ1-2, with TRBD1 matching 7 bases. CDR3 length equals 16 residues. V shed 9 bases and J 3 bases; nucleotides not matched to a gene: 16. CDR1 and CDR2 (germline): LNHDA, SQIVND (reference sequence). For the CDR3, the DNA is TGTGCCAGCAAAGGGGGCGCCGCTTCCTCCCACTATGGCTACACCTTC. Its protein is CASKGGAASSHYGYTF.

In regard to this clone: Other nucleotide sequences in the sample specify the same CDR3. The chain joins TRBV28 to TRBJ1-2; D not resolved. The CDR3 extends over 13 amino acids. V was trimmed by 3 bases and J by 1 base, leaving 6 bases between them. Looked up from germline, CDR1 is MDHEN and CDR2 is SYDVKM. The CDR3 nucleotides are TGTGCCAGCAGTTTGTCAATTAACTATGGCTACACCTTC. Its protein product is CASSLSINYGYTF.

The chain joins TRBV4-3 to TRBJ1-3; no reliable D call. This CDR3 is built from 15 residues. Trimming removed 5 bases from V and 0 bases from J, with 11 bases in between. From germline, CDR1 is LGHNA and CDR2 YSLEER. The CDR3 region is CASSGHVTSGNTIYF. DNA for the CDR3: TGCGCCAGCAGCGGGCACGTTACCTCTGGAAACACCATATATTTT.

The chain uses TRBV19 and TRBJ2-1, with D possibly TRBD2 on 6 matching bases. The CDR3 loop spans 12 amino acids. Deletions cut 1 base from V and 11 bases from J, with 9 bases between. Germline V gene lookup returns CDR1 LNHDA and CDR2 SQIVND (reference sequence). CDR3 in DNA: TGTGCCAGTAGTATAGTTGGGACTCAGCAGTTCTTC. It translates to CASSIVGTQQFF.